The 7 T cell receptor beta chains below come from one sample, sequenced in a study of patients and donors after allogeneic stem cell transplantation. TCRdb reprocessed the RT-PCR reads via MiXCR and lists one record per CDR3 protein. Among 390,000 or so distinct CDR3 sequences listed, more than 15% were seen once. Sequencing input: blood, either unsorted or a sorted T cell fraction (not recorded which). The receptor source for this set is a human donor who was either an allogeneic HSCT recipient or a stem cell or donor lymphocyte infusion donor (not recorded which). It is not recorded whose cells these are; they may come from a transplant donor.

This clonotype has a handful of counts. The chain employs TRBV20-1 and TRBJ2-7; 10 bases map to TRBD2. This CDR3 comprises 15 residues. Trimming at V came to 6 bases and at J to 4 bases, leaving 12 bases not matched to a gene. The germline V gene has CDR1 DFQATT and CDR2 SNEGSKA (reference sequence). CDR3 in DNA: TGCAGTGCAGACAGCCCTAGCGGGGGACCTTACGAGCAGTACTTC. Its translation is CSADSPSGGPYEQYF.

This clonotype was seen only a few times. This rearrangement joins TRBV5-1 to TRBJ2-5; 10 positions match TRBD2. The V segment lost 0 bases and the J segment 1 base; nucleotides outside the gene matches: 9. The CDR3 totals 18 residues. In germline, CDR1 is SGHRS, CDR2 YFSETQ. The CDR3 bases are TGCGCCAGCAGCTTGGCGTTAGCGGGGGGATATCGCCAAGAGACCCAGTACTTC. It yields the protein CASSLALAGGYRQETQYF.

This clonotype was observed a few times. The chain is built from TRBV7-2 and TRBJ1-5, with D possibly matching TRBD1 (6 bases). Germline CDR1 reads SGHTA; CDR2 reads FQGNSA. V was clipped by 2 bases and J by 4 bases, with 9 bases between them. The CDR3 sequence is 14 residues long. In DNA, the CDR3 is TGTGCCAGCAGCTTACGGACAGTGAATCAGCCCCAGCATTTT. Protein product: CASSLRTVNQPQHF.

This clonotype was counted only a few times. The CDR3 protein is CASSEQGTEAFF. The CDR3 nucleotides read TGTGCCAGCAGCGAACAGGGCACTGAAGCTTTCTTT. J is TRBJ1-1 and V is TRBV7-9; tentative D call: TRBD1 (6 bases). This CDR3 region has 12 residues. Per the germline V gene, CDR1 is SEHNR and CDR2 is FQNEAQ (reference sequence). V dropped 5 bases and J dropped 4 bases, with 8 bases sitting between them.

V usage is TRBV10-3 and J usage is TRBJ2-7; TRBD1 matches 7 bases. Losses at the gene ends were 10 bases for V and 5 bases for J; bases not matched to a gene: 14. The length of the CDR3 is 14 residues. Looked up from germline, CDR1 is ENHRY and CDR2 is SYGVKD. CDR3 DNA: TGTGCCACCACCCGTAGGTCAGGGGGAGACGAGCAGTACTTC. Amino acid sequence: CATTRRSGGDEQYF.

This clonotype turned up a few times. The V gene is TRBV24-1, the J gene TRBJ1-5; D is unclear. V was trimmed by 4 bases and J by 0 bases, leaving 9 bases between them. Germline V gives CDR1 KGHDR, CDR2 SFDVKD. The CDR3 consists of 15 residues. CDR3 sequence: CATSEQIYSNQPQHF. For the CDR3, the DNA is TGTGCCACCAGTGAACAGATTTATAGCAATCAGCCCCAGCATTTT.

This clonotype appeared many times. V is TRBV5-1 and J is TRBJ1-4, with a possible D match to TRBD1 (6 bases). Trimming removed 3 bases from V and 3 bases from J, with 15 bases in between. Germline V gene data show CDR1 as SGHRS and CDR2 as YFSETQ. There are 16 residues in the CDR3. CDR3 sequence (DNA): TGCGCCAGCAGCTGGGCTACCAGGGGCCCTAATGAAAAACTGTTTTTT. Residues: CASSWATRGPNEKLFF.